One T cell receptor beta chain is described in this entry. What it binds is not known. This sample was included in a study of shared clonotypes between healthy human individuals. Study findings and constraints: A few donors shared about 5% of their naive CD4 clonotypes.

The data were produced by immunoSEQ multiplex PCR, yet TCRdb's version contains in-frame clones alone and is incomplete. The table includes 550,000 to 850,000 clones, just under 75% detected once. The CDR3 loop spans 15 amino acids. V was pared by 4 bases and J by 8 bases, with 8 bases of the junction left unmatched. Germline V lookup: CDR1 MNHNS, CDR2 SASEGT. This chain connects TRBV6-1 to TRBJ2-4; 10 nucleotides align to TRBD2. Material: memory CD4+ T cells sorted from blood. As to subset: CD45RA-negative fraction. This sequence originates from a woman aged 25 to 39 in good health. CDR3 sequence: CASSGQLAGWDIQYF. Here the CDR3 DNA reads TGTGCCAGCAGTGGTCAACTAGCGGGATGGGACATTCAGTACTTC.